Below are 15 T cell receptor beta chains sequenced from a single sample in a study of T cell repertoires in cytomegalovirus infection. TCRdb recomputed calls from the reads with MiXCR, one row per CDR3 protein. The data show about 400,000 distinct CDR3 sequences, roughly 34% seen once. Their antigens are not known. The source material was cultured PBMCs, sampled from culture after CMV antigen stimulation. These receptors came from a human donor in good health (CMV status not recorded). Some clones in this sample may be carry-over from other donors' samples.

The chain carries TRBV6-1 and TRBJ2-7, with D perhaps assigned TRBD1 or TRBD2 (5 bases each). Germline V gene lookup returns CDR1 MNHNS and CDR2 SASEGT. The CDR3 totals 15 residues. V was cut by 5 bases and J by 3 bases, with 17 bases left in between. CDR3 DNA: TGTGCCAGCAGTTACGCACCCGGGACCCACTACGAGCAGTACGTC. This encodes CASSYAPGTHYEQYV.

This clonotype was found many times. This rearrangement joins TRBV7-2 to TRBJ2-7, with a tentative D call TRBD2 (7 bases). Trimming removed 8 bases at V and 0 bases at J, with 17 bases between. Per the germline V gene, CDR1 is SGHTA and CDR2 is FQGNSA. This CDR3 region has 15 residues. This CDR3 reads CASRLRGGSSYEQYF. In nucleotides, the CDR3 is TGTGCCAGCCGACTGAGGGGGGGGAGCTCCTACGAGCAGTACTTC.

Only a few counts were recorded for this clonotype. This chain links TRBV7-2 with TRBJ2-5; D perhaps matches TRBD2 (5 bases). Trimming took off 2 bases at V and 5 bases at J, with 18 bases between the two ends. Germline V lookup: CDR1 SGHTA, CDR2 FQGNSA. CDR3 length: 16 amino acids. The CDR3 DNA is TGTGCCAGCAGCTTATTACGGGGTCGGCTTCAGGAGACCCAGTACTTC. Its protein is CASSLLRGRLQETQYF.

The CDR3: CASSPGLAGLPGNEQFF. CDR3 DNA sequence: TGTGCCAGCAGCCCGGGACTAGCGGGACTCCCTGGGAATGAGCAGTTCTTC. The V gene is TRBV6-5, the J gene TRBJ2-1; 13 positions agree with TRBD2. Germline CDR1 is MNHEY and CDR2 is SVGAGI. After removal of 6 bases from V and 7 bases from J, the junction contained 12 bases not matched to a gene. The length of the CDR3 is 17 residues.

The CDR3 loop reads CASSFSNGYTF. The CDR3 DNA sequence: TGTGCCAGCAGTTTTTCTAATGGCTACACCTTC. The chain links TRBV28 to TRBJ1-2, with unresolved D. This CDR3 is built from 11 residues. Germline V gene sequence: CDR1 MDHEN, CDR2 SYDVKM. The germline V and J ends were trimmed by 3 bases and 6 bases, with 5 bases remaining between them.

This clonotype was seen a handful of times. This CDR3 reads CASKKGRENNSPLHF. The CDR3 nucleotides read TGTGCCAGCAAGAAGGGGAGGGAAAATAATTCACCCCTCCACTTT. This rearrangement joins TRBV7-2 to TRBJ1-6; D possibly corresponds to TRBD1 (5 bases). The CDR3 is made up of 15 amino acids. Germline CDR1 is SGHTA and CDR2 is FQGNSA. V lost 7 bases and J 5 bases, leaving 15 bases between the germline ends.

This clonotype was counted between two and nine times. The CDR3 bases are TGTGCCAGCGGGAGGGGGTTACGAACAAATCAGCCCCAGCATTTT. It is translated as CASGRGLRTNQPQHF. The V call is TRBV5-5, the J call TRBJ1-5; D perhaps matches TRBD1 (6 bases). V lost 7 bases to trimming and J lost 4 bases, with 18 bases between them. This CDR3 comprises 15 residues. In germline, CDR1 is SGHKS, CDR2 YYEKEE (reference sequence).

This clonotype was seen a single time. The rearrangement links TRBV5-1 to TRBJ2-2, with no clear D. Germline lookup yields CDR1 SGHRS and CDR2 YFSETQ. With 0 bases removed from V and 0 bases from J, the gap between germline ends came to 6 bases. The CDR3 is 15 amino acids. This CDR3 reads CASSLVVANTGELFF. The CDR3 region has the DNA TGCGCCAGCAGCTTGGTGGTCGCGAACACCGGGGAGCTGTTTTTT.

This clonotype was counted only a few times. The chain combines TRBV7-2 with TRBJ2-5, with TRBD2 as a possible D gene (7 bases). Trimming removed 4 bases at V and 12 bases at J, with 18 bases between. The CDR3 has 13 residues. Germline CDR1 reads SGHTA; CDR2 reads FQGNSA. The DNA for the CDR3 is TGTGCCAGCAGCTGGGGGGCTAGCGGAAGGAAGTACTTC. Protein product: CASSWGASGRKYF.

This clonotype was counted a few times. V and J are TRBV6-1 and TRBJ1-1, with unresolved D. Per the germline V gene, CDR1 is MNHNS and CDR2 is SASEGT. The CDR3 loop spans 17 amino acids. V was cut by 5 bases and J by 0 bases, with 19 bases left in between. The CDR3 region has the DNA TGTGCCAGCAGTCCCAGAGCCTCCCTGGGGATGAACACTGAAGCTTTCTTT. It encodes CASSPRASLGMNTEAFF.

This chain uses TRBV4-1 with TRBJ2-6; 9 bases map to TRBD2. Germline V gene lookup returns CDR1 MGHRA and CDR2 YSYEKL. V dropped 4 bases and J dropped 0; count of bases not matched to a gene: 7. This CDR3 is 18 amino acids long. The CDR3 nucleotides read TGCGCCAGCAGCCCTTGGAGCGGGAGGCTCTCTGGGGCCAACGTCCTGACTTTC. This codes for CASSPWSGRLSGANVLTF.

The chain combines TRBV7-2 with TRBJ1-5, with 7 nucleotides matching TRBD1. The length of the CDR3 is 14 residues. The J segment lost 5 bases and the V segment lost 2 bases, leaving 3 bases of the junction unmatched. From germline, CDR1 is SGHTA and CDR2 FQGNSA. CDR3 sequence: CASSLRQGDQPQHF. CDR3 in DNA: TGTGCCAGCAGCTTAAGGCAGGGGGATCAGCCCCAGCATTTT.

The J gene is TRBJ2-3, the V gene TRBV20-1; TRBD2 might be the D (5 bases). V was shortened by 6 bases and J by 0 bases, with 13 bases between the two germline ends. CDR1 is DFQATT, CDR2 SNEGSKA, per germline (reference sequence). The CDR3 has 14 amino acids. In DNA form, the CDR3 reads TGCAGTGCCGGAAGGCGGGTTAGCACAGATACGCAGTATTTT. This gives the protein CSAGRRVSTDTQYF.

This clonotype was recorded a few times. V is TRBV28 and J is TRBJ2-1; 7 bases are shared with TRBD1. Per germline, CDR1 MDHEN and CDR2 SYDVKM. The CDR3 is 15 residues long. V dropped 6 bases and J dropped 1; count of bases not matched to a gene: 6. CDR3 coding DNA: TGTGCCAGCAGCTCCGGGACAGATTCCTACAATGAGCAGTTCTTC. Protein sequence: CASSSGTDSYNEQFF.

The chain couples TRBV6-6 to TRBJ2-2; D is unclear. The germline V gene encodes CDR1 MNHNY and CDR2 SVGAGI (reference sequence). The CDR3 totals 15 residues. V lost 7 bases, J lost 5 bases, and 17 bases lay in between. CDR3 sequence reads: CASTPSIRRTGELFF. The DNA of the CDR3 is TGTGCCAGCACCCCCTCCATTCGTAGGACCGGGGAGCTGTTTTTT.